One and the same sample provided the 4 T cell receptor beta chains below, sequenced in a study of T cells of healthy individuals. MiXCR, run by TCRdb on the 5' RACE reads, gives a single entry per CDR3 protein. The sample yields 85,000 to 100,000 distinct CDR3 sequences, around 17% seen once. The receptors derive from a human donor in good health.

This clonotype came up a few times. The rearrangement links TRBV7-9 to TRBJ2-3; D is unclear. The CDR3 is 14 residues long. Germline CDR1 and CDR2: SEHNR and FQNEAQ (reference sequence). The V gene lost 4 bases and the J gene lost 1 base, with 9 bases spanning the gap. CDR3 nucleotides: TGTGCCAGCAGCTACTATCCCGGCACAGATACGCAGTATTTT. Protein: CASSYYPGTDTQYF.

This clonotype was seen more than once but under ten times. The chain recombines TRBV6-2 or TRBV6-3 with TRBJ1-1; D gene unclear. The CDR3 length is 17 residues. CDR1 and CDR2 (germline): MNHEY, SVGEGT. V was cut by 6 bases and J by 2 bases, with 22 bases left in between. This chain's CDR3 is CASSDDHRGPTNTEAFF. For the CDR3, the DNA is TGTGCCAGCAGCGACGATCACCGAGGACCAACCAACACTGAAGCTTTCTTT.

In its sample, this clonotype was seen a few times. The chain has TRBV4-1 and TRBJ2-6; D remains ambiguous. V was clipped by 0 bases and J by 0 bases, with 0 bases between them. Germline CDR1 reads MGHRA; CDR2 reads YSYEKL. CDR3 length equals 14 residues. For the CDR3, the DNA is TGCGCCAGCAGCCAAGACTCTGGGGCCAACGTCCTGACTTTC. Protein sequence: CASSQDSGANVLTF.

This clonotype has more than one count but fewer than ten. The J gene is TRBJ1-5, the V gene TRBV5-5; D gene unclear. Deletions cut 0 bases from V and 5 bases from J, with 9 bases between. Germline values: CDR1 SGHKS, CDR2 YYEKEE (reference sequence). CDR3 length: 14 amino acids. For the CDR3, the DNA is TGTGCCAGCAGCTTGGGACGGTGGGATCAGCCCCAGCATTTT. It codes for CASSLGRWDQPQHF.